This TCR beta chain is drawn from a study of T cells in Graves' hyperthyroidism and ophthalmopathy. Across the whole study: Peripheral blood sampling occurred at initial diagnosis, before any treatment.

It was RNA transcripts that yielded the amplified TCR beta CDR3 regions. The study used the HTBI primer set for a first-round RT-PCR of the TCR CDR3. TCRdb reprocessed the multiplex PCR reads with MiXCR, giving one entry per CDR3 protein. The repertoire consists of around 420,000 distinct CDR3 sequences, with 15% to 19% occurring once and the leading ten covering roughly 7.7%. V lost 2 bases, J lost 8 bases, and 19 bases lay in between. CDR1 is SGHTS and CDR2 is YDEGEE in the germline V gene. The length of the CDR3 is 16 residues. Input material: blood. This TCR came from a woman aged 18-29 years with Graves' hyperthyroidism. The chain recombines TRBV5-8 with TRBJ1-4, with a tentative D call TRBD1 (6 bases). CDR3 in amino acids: CASSFGVGGREEKLFF. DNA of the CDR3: TGTGCCAGCAGCTTCGGCGTCGGGGGCAGGGAGGAAAAACTGTTTTTT.